One T cell receptor beta chain is described in this entry. This entry is derived from a study of technical replicates of blood from a few donors. Germline CDR1 SQVTM, CDR2 ANQGSEA. V shed 5 bases and J 3 bases; nucleotides not matched to a gene: 10. The CDR3 runs to 15 residues. Libraries were prepared by immunoSEQ multiplex PCR; TCRdb keeps only in-frame clonotypes and omits some of them. The table shows 25,000 to 40,000 clones, with 90% to 95% occurring only once. The rearrangement uses TRBV29-1 and TRBJ2-5; 9 bases fit TRBD1. Sequenced: PBMCs. The receptor's source is a human donor in good health. Some clones in this sample may be carry-over from other donors' samples. The CDR3 spells CSVIRDRARKETQYF. The CDR3 bases are TGCAGCGTTATCAGGGACAGGGCGCGTAAAGAGACCCAGTACTTC.